This T cell receptor beta chain comes out of a study of blood T cell repertoires in COVID-19. Sequencing used immunoSEQ multiplex PCR; TCRdb keeps in-frame clones, though not all of them. This table holds approximately 120,000 clones, 85% to 90% found once. Germline CDR1 is SGHVS and CDR2 is FQNEAQ. The CDR3 is made up of 16 amino acids. Trimming stripped 3 bases from V and 7 bases from J, with 16 bases between. The sequencing input was peripheral blood. The chain couples TRBV7-8 to TRBJ1-6; D may be TRBD1 (6 bases). The sequence was collected from a woman older than 75 with acute or convalescent COVID-19. CDR3 residues: CASSFPPGQRNSPLHF. CDR3 nucleotides: TGTGCCAGCAGCTTTCCCCCGGGACAAAGAAATTCACCCCTCCACTTT.